The rows below give T cell receptor beta chains drawn from one sample of a study of T cell changes during pregnancy in multiple sclerosis. Here immunoSEQ multiplex PCR was the method, and the copy in TCRdb shows in-frame clones only, minus some. The sample has under 55,000 clones; approximately 91% are singletons. What was sequenced was PBMCs (not recorded whether the cells were cultured). The source of these receptors is a female donor with multiple sclerosis, enrolled in a pregnancy study. CDR3s include the opening cysteine and the closing phenylalanine or tryptophan. The order of the fields is D gene, clone size, V gene, CDR3 protein. D genes are given only for firm matches. Where a row states a size, it is once, few, many or the class of an expanded clone; other rows omit it.

d_gene: TRBD2
abundance: NA
v_gene: TRBV7-9
CDR3aa: CASSPPSWTSGSVHEQYF

d_gene: NA
abundance: once
v_gene: TRBV6-5
CDR3aa: CASSSTVNTEAFF

d_gene: NA
abundance: NA
v_gene: TRBV5-5
CDR3aa: CASSYAPGLSQETQYF

d_gene: TRBD2
abundance: NA
v_gene: TRBV6-5
CDR3aa: CASRPAGGGGEQYF

d_gene: NA
abundance: NA
v_gene: TRBV2
CDR3aa: CASMRGDYGYTF

d_gene: NA
abundance: NA
v_gene: TRBV7-9
CDR3aa: CASSLGGVDREQFF

d_gene: NA
abundance: NA
v_gene: TRBV27
CDR3aa: CASSLSGQEGALVNEQFF

d_gene: NA
abundance: NA
v_gene: TRBV5-4
CDR3aa: CASSPDRGSGSVNNEQFF

d_gene: TRBD1
abundance: NA
v_gene: TRBV5-6
CDR3aa: CASSWRDRSYYEQYF

d_gene: NA
abundance: NA
v_gene: TRBV7-2
CDR3aa: CASSFHSPGATDTQYF

d_gene: NA
abundance: NA
v_gene: TRBV11-2
CDR3aa: CASSLGTSPGRGYNEQFF

d_gene: NA
abundance: NA
v_gene: TRBV18
CDR3aa: CASSPFGSAGNQETQYF

d_gene: NA
abundance: NA
v_gene: TRBV19
CDR3aa: CASRTLVFGEGGTEAFF

d_gene: TRBD2
abundance: NA
v_gene: TRBV5-1
CDR3aa: CASSSRTSGSDPGEFF

d_gene: NA
abundance: NA
v_gene: TRBV6-5
CDR3aa: CASRNRVGQPQHF

d_gene: TRBD1
abundance: NA
v_gene: TRBV6-5
CDR3aa: CASSYSSGGDYGYTF

d_gene: TRBD2
abundance: NA
v_gene: TRBV11-2
CDR3aa: CASSLRTSGYYEQYF

d_gene: NA
abundance: NA
v_gene: TRBV6-6
CDR3aa: CASSYAGAKNTEAFF

d_gene: NA
abundance: once
v_gene: TRBV7-2
CDR3aa: CASSQQGTTSYEQYF

d_gene: TRBD1
abundance: NA
v_gene: TRBV30
CDR3aa: CAWAGGLGYTF

d_gene: NA
abundance: NA
v_gene: TRBV4-2
CDR3aa: CASRDLGGADQPQHF

d_gene: NA
abundance: NA
v_gene: TRBV2
CDR3aa: CASIREGNSPLHF

d_gene: TRBD1
abundance: NA
v_gene: TRBV25-1
CDR3aa: CASSAPGQGRYEQYF

d_gene: NA
abundance: once
v_gene: TRBV27
CDR3aa: CASSPTRFPAYGYTF

d_gene: NA
abundance: medium-sized
v_gene: TRBV28
CDR3aa: CASSSLPLTGAYEQYF

d_gene: TRBD2
abundance: NA
v_gene: TRBV19
CDR3aa: CASSRASGLAGELFF

d_gene: TRBD2
abundance: NA
v_gene: TRBV28
CDR3aa: CASSLILASGEWNHEQYF

d_gene: TRBD2
abundance: NA
v_gene: TRBV4-1
CDR3aa: CASSQDMTSGNEQYF

d_gene: NA
abundance: NA
v_gene: TRBV4-2
CDR3aa: CASSQGGDGVGSYNEQFF

d_gene: TRBD2
abundance: NA
v_gene: TRBV9
CDR3aa: CASSVEGLAVYNEQFF

d_gene: NA
abundance: NA
v_gene: TRBV7-2
CDR3aa: CASSLSWTKETQYF

d_gene: NA
abundance: NA
v_gene: TRBV19
CDR3aa: CASSRENQPQHF

d_gene: TRBD1
abundance: NA
v_gene: TRBV6-5
CDR3aa: CASSSRQGAGELFF

d_gene: TRBD1
abundance: once
v_gene: TRBV2
CDR3aa: CASTYGSGQGGDGYTF

d_gene: NA
abundance: NA
v_gene: TRBV5-4
CDR3aa: CASSLDLGSNTEAFF

d_gene: NA
abundance: once
v_gene: TRBV6-5
CDR3aa: CASSLDPDTEKLFF

d_gene: TRBD1
abundance: few
v_gene: TRBV5-6
CDR3aa: CASTTDRGLGGYTF

d_gene: NA
abundance: NA
v_gene: TRBV4-3
CDR3aa: CASSQDPQNYGYTF

d_gene: TRBD2
abundance: once
v_gene: TRBV11-2
CDR3aa: CASSLGLAGGPNEQFF

d_gene: NA
abundance: NA
v_gene: TRBV21-1
CDR3aa: CASSKGLTKNTEAFF

d_gene: TRBD2
abundance: once
v_gene: TRBV6-5
CDR3aa: CASRGLAGLETQYF

d_gene: TRBD2
abundance: NA
v_gene: TRBV12-5
CDR3aa: CASGKGTSGTSTDTQYF